Detailed here is one T cell receptor beta chain. Its matching antigen is unknown. Germline CDR1 LNHNV, CDR2 YYDKDF (reference sequence). The V and J ends lost 0 bases and 4 bases respectively, with 9 bases between them. CDR3 length equals 15 residues. These data are taken from a study of CD8+ T cells in alopecia areata. About the study: Patients in the treated group were given tofacitinib by mouth, 5 to 10 mg twice a day.

Extraction and reverse transcription of RNA yielded cDNA as the sequencing template. Sequencing used immunoSEQ multiplex PCR; TCRdb keeps in-frame clones, though not all of them. The table shows 150,000 to 200,000 clones, with roughly 70% occurring only once. Whole-study findings and limits: Researchers reported that TCR sharing among patients proved less clear than in mice, possibly HLA-linked.

Researchers gathered lesional scalp punch biopsies and peripheral blood from patients with alopecia areata. V is TRBV15 and J is TRBJ1-4; D unclear. The clonotype was recovered from a human donor with alopecia areata. The sequencing here drew on CD8+ T cells sorted from blood, taken at week 0. The CDR3 DNA sequence: TGTGCCACCAGCAGAGATCGGGGAGTTAATGAAAAACTGTTTTTT. It yields the protein CATSRDRGVNEKLFF.